This entry lists 19 T cell receptor beta chains sequenced from one sample in a study of T-cell reconstitution after alpha-beta-depleted transplantation in children. It was with unique molecular identifiers that the TCRbeta library was prepared. TCRdb reprocessed the PCR reads with MiXCR, giving one entry per CDR3 protein. The data show 250,000 to 300,000 distinct CDR3 sequences, more than 9% seen once. Sequenced material: PBMCs from the stem cell graft donor, taken from the stem cell graft. Receptor source: a human donor who donated a stem cell graft to a child with SCID.

This clonotype was detected a few times. The chain employs TRBV6-5 and TRBJ1-4; TRBD1 matches 9 bases. The trim removed 5 bases at V and 5 bases at J, leaving 6 bases unmatched. The CDR3 length is 15 residues. The germline V gene encodes CDR1 MNHEY and CDR2 SVGAGI. This chain's CDR3 is CASSRLTGGNEKLFF. As DNA, the CDR3 is TGTGCCAGCAGTAGACTGACAGGGGGGAATGAAAAACTGTTTTTT.

This clonotype came up a few times. The chain links TRBV29-1 to TRBJ2-7, with D perhaps TRBD1 or TRBD2 (5 bases each). There are 12 residues in the CDR3. V was pared by 4 bases and J by 0 bases, with 7 bases between. The germline CDR1 and CDR2 sequences are SQVTM and ANQGSEA. CDR3 sequence: CSVAGSSYEQYF. CDR3 coding DNA: TGCAGCGTTGCAGGGAGCTCCTACGAGCAGTACTTC.

The genes are TRBV7-9 and TRBJ1-4; D may be TRBD1 (5 bases). Germline V gene lookup returns CDR1 SEHNR and CDR2 FQNEAQ (reference sequence). Between the trimmed V and J ends, which lost 5 bases and 4 bases, there was a span of 8 bases. The CDR3 length is 13 residues. CDR3 bases: TGTGCCAGCAGCATGGGACTTAATGAAAAACTGTTTTTT. This encodes CASSMGLNEKLFF.

This clonotype was seen many times. The rearrangement links TRBV6-5 to TRBJ1-2; the match to TRBD1 covers 8 bases. Germline CDR1 MNHEY, CDR2 SVGAGI. With V trimmed by 6 bases and J by 8 bases, 8 bases remained unmatched. The CDR3 spans 13 residues. The CDR3 loop reads CASSRTGRGGYTF. Written as DNA, the CDR3 is TGTGCCAGCAGCCGGACAGGGAGAGGCGGCTACACCTTC.

On this clonotype: One end of the junction varies from germline; a read error may be responsible. The rearrangement links TRBV2 to TRBJ2-2, with 13 bases aligning to TRBD2. The V gene's germline CDR1 is SNHLY and CDR2 FYNNEI. The CDR3 consists of 16 residues. CDR3 sequence reads: CASRTGLAGNTVELFF. The CDR3 nucleotides are TGTGCCAGCAGAACGGGACTAGCGGGGAACACCGTGGAGCTGTTTTTT.

The J gene is TRBJ1-5, the V gene TRBV12-5, with D possibly being TRBD1 (5 bases). The V end lost 0 bases, the J end lost 10 bases, and 10 bases lay between the germline ends. The CDR3 length is 13 residues. Germline V CDR1 and CDR2: LGHNT, FRNRAP. This CDR3 is CASGLVHGTPQHF. In DNA form, the CDR3 reads TGTGCTAGTGGTTTGGTACATGGGACCCCCCAGCATTTT.

This clonotype was seen ten or more times. The chain carries TRBV27 and TRBJ2-5; D possibly corresponds to TRBD1 (6 bases). This CDR3 is 15 amino acids long. Deletions cut 5 bases from V and 2 bases from J, with 15 bases between. Germline V lookup: CDR1 MNHEY, CDR2 SMNVEV (reference sequence). For the CDR3, the DNA is TGTGCCAGCAGTCCATATGGACAGAGACAAGAGACCCAGTACTTC. Translated: CASSPYGQRQETQYF.

The V and J genes are TRBV7-9 and TRBJ2-1; tentatively, D is TRBD2 (5 bases). Trimming cost V 0 bases and J 2 bases, with 8 bases left between them. Germline CDR1 is SEHNR and CDR2 is FQNEAQ (reference sequence). CDR3 length equals 15 residues. CDR3 region: CASSLAGKTYNEQFF. CDR3 nucleotide sequence: TGTGCCAGCAGCTTAGCCGGGAAAACCTACAATGAGCAGTTCTTC.

This clonotype was observed a few times. The genes are TRBV10-3 and TRBJ2-2; D unclear. V lost 9 bases to trimming and J lost 5 bases, with 7 bases between them. Germline values: CDR1 ENHRY, CDR2 SYGVKD. CDR3 size: 11 residues. CDR3 sequence (DNA): TGTGCCATAGGCCAGACCGGGGAGCTGTTTTTT. It is translated as CAIGQTGELFF.

This clonotype was detected only a few times. The chain combines TRBV7-1 with TRBJ2-6; 7 bases fit TRBD1. TRBV7-1 carries the ORF label, with uncertain function. This CDR3 is 23 amino acids long. Germline trimming cut 2 bases from V and 5 bases from J; bases unmatched to any gene: 27. CDR3 region: CASSSNDPPRDSGAPRRANVLTF. DNA for the CDR3: TGTGCCAGCAGCTCAAACGACCCTCCCCGGGACAGTGGGGCGCCTAGAAGGGCCAACGTCCTGACTTTC.

The chain uses TRBV5-5 and TRBJ2-6; the D gene is possibly TRBD2 (6 bases). V dropped 2 bases and J dropped 0 bases, with 9 bases sitting between them. This CDR3 contains 16 residues. Looked up from germline, CDR1 is SGHKS and CDR2 is YYEKEE (reference sequence). CDR3 coding DNA: TGTGCCAGCAGCTTTTCCGGGAGCTCTGGGGCCAACGTCCTGACTTTC. This translates into CASSFSGSSGANVLTF.

V gene TRBV5-1 combines with J gene TRBJ2-7, with D maybe TRBD1 (6 bases). V was cut by 0 bases and J by 4 bases, with 11 bases left in between. Germline V gene data show CDR1 as SGHRS and CDR2 as YFSETQ. This CDR3 is built from 14 residues. The CDR3 spells CASSLGAGVYEQYF. The DNA of the CDR3 is TGCGCCAGCAGCTTGGGAGCAGGGGTTTACGAGCAGTACTTC.

The V call is TRBV7-9, the J call TRBJ2-2, with 10 bases aligning to TRBD1. The V gene end was trimmed by 10 bases and the J gene end by 4 bases; junction bases not matched to a gene: 9. Germline V gene data show CDR1 as SEHNR and CDR2 as FQNEAQ (reference sequence). The CDR3 loop spans 15 amino acids. The CDR3 bases are TGTGCCACCAAGGAGGGGACAGGGGTCACCGGGGAGCTGTTTTTT. Its protein is CATKEGTGVTGELFF. Full variable domain (missing parts from reference TRBV7-9 and TRBJ2-2): DTGVSQNPRHKITKRGQNVTFRCDPISEHNRLYWYRQTLGQGPEFLTYFQNEAQLEKSRLLSDRFSAERPKGSFSTLEIQRTEQGDSAMYLCATKEGTGVTGELFFGEGSRLTVL.

Comments on this clonotype: A read error may produce the germline difference seen at one junction end. CDR3: CASSLTRRALYELYF. CDR3 DNA sequence: TGTGCCAGCAGTCTTACACGGAGGGCCCTCTACGAGCTGTACTTC. The chain couples TRBV27 to TRBJ2-7, with a weak D call TRBD2 (6 bases). The CDR3 loop spans 15 amino acids. CDR1 is MNHEY and CDR2 is SMNVEV in the germline V gene (reference sequence).

This clonotype was observed a few times. The chain has TRBV5-5 and TRBJ2-5, with 7 bases fitting TRBD1. The J segment lost 0 bases and the V segment lost 0 bases, leaving 11 bases of the junction unmatched. This CDR3 contains 18 residues. Germline loops: CDR1 SGHKS, CDR2 YYEKEE (reference sequence). CDR3 DNA sequence: TGTGCCAGCAGCTTGGGGGACAGCAGATTACAGTACCAAGAGACCCAGTACTTC. Encoded protein: CASSLGDSRLQYQETQYF.

V and J are TRBV4-1 and TRBJ2-6, with D hard to call. Germline assignment: CDR1 MGHRA and CDR2 YSYEKL. V lost 9 bases to trimming and J lost 0 bases, with 15 bases between them. The CDR3 contains 16 residues. CDR3 residues: CARERPVYSGANVLTF. DNA of the CDR3: TGCGCCAGGGAGAGACCTGTGTACTCTGGGGCCAACGTCCTGACTTTC.

This clonotype was seen many times. This chain joins TRBV12-3 or TRBV12-4 and TRBJ1-1, with D uncertain. V shed 3 bases and J shed 0 bases, with 5 bases lying between them. This CDR3 is 13 amino acids long. The CDR3 is CASSFGMNTEAFF. Here the CDR3 DNA reads TGTGCCAGCAGTTTTGGTATGAACACTGAAGCTTTCTTT.

This clonotype came up a few times. The V gene is TRBV20-1, the J gene TRBJ2-1; possible D gene TRBD2, 6 bases. The CDR3 spans 13 residues. Germline lookup yields CDR1 DFQATT and CDR2 SNEGSKA (reference sequence). The V and J ends lost 7 bases and 5 bases respectively, with 15 bases between them. CDR3 protein: CSVRFSGNNEQFF. In DNA form, the CDR3 reads TGCAGTGTTAGGTTTAGCGGAAACAATGAGCAGTTCTTC.

The chain couples TRBV7-8 to TRBJ2-5; 9 bases align to TRBD2. CDR1 is SGHVS, CDR2 FQNEAQ, per germline. The ends lost 1 base at V and 8 bases at J; junction bases unmatched: 8. This CDR3 is 15 amino acids long. CDR3 nucleotide sequence: TGTGCCAGCAGCTTAGAGGCGGGGGGGCCGATAACCCAGTACTTC. Its protein product is CASSLEAGGPITQYF.